This TCR beta chain is drawn from a study of somatic mutations in cytotoxic T cells in rheumatoid arthritis. Study-level information: Including V beta1+ cells that were sequenced for TCRB, some T-cell populations stained with V beta antibodies were flow-sorted at nearly 100% purity. Study-level points and caveats: Compared with age-matched healthy controls, rheumatoid arthritis patients did not differ significantly in CD8+ T-cell clonality.

This clone has only a few counts. Antigen: not known. In germline, CDR1 is SGDLS, CDR2 YYNGEE. The CDR3 is 19 residues long. Trimming at V came to 0 bases and at J to 1 base, leaving 5 bases not matched to a gene. Using immunoSEQ multiplex PCR, the repertoire was profiled, and TCRdb retains in-frame clones only, with some absent. The table has roughly 20,000 clones, 74% seen once. The specimen was CD8+ T cells sorted from blood. This sequence originates from a man in his 60s in good health. This sequence joins TRBV9 and TRBJ2-2; 14 bases map to TRBD2. In DNA, the CDR3 is TGTGCCAGCAGCGTAGAGGGGACTAGCGGGGGCCAGAACACCGGGGAGCTGTTTTTT. Translating gives CASSVEGTSGGQNTGELFF. Based on the CDR3 plus reference TRBV9 and TRBJ2-2, the full variable domain is DSGVTQTPKHLITATGQRVTLRCSPRSGDLSVYWYQQSLDQGLQFLIQYYNGEERAKGNILERFSAQQFPDLHSELNLSSLELGDSALYFCASSVEGTSGGQNTGELFFGEGSRLTVL.